Below are 18 T cell receptor beta chains sequenced from a single sample in a study of blood T cell repertoires in COVID-19. Libraries were prepared by immunoSEQ multiplex PCR; TCRdb keeps only in-frame clonotypes and omits some of them. The data contain around 500,000 clones, 80% to 90% of them seen just once; the ten biggest clones take up 3% to 4%. The source material was peripheral blood. The receptors shown here come from a human donor in a cohort sampled during active COVID-19.

This clone was recorded only once. The V gene is TRBV19, the J gene TRBJ2-3, with unresolved D. CDR3 length: 12 amino acids. Trimming shortened V by 7 bases and J by 8 bases, and 13 bases separated the two germline ends. Germline V CDR1 and CDR2: LNHDA, SQIVND (reference sequence). CDR3 in DNA: TGTGCCAGTAATCCCCCTTACGGTACGCAGTATTTT. As protein: CASNPPYGTQYF.

The J gene is TRBJ1-2, the V gene TRBV27; tentatively, D is TRBD1 (5 bases). This CDR3 is built from 15 residues. Trimming cost V 2 bases and J 2 bases, with 12 bases left between them. CDR1 and CDR2 (germline): MNHEY, SMNVEV (reference sequence). This CDR3 reads CASSLQGSLNYGYTF. The DNA of the CDR3 is TGTGCCAGCAGTTTACAGGGTTCCCTAAACTATGGCTACACCTTC.

This rearrangement joins TRBV28 to TRBJ2-2, with 12 positions matching TRBD1. V shed 5 bases and J 4 bases; nucleotides not matched to a gene: 11. This CDR3 has 18 amino acids. Germline values: CDR1 MDHEN, CDR2 SYDVKM. The DNA of the CDR3 is TGTGCCAGCAGTGGGCGGGACAGGGGGCGCCTGGTCACCGGGGAGCTGTTTTTT. Its protein is CASSGRDRGRLVTGELFF.

The CDR3 DNA reads as TGTGCCAGCAGTTTGGGGCTCCAGTACCAAGAGACCCAGTACTTC. Translated: CASSLGLQYQETQYF. The gene calls are TRBV27 and TRBJ2-5; TRBD1 is a possible D gene (5 bases). V lost 3 bases and J 0 bases, leaving 11 bases between the germline ends. There are 15 residues in the CDR3. Per germline, CDR1 MNHEY and CDR2 SMNVEV (reference sequence).

V is TRBV6-5 and J is TRBJ2-5, with 7 bases that match TRBD1. CDR1 MNHEY and CDR2 SVGAGI come from the germline V gene. The CDR3 has 12 residues. The V segment lost 8 bases and the J segment 4 bases; nucleotides outside the gene matches: 4. CDR3 amino acids: CASFGDRETQYF. The CDR3 nucleotides are TGTGCCAGCTTCGGGGACAGAGAGACCCAGTACTTC.

The rearrangement links TRBV6-2 or TRBV6-3 to TRBJ2-3; D might be TRBD2 (5 bases). V was shortened by 1 base and J by 5 bases, with 16 bases between the two germline ends. CDR1 is MNHEY, CDR2 SVGEGT, per germline. The CDR3 extends over 16 amino acids. This chain's CDR3 is CASSYFRGFREDTQYF. CDR3 sequence (DNA): TGTGCCAGCAGTTACTTCCGCGGTTTCCGGGAAGATACGCAGTATTTT.

This chain links TRBV7-9 with TRBJ2-7; no definite D call. V lost 7 bases, J lost 7 bases, and 17 bases lay in between. The length of the CDR3 is 13 residues. Germline V gene lookup returns CDR1 SEHNR and CDR2 FQNEAQ (reference sequence). CDR3 bases: TGTGCCAGCAAGCCCTTCCTCGGAGTGGAGCAGTACTTC. As protein: CASKPFLGVEQYF. The whole variable domain, remainder taken from reference TRBV7-9 and TRBJ2-7, is DTGVSQNPRHKITKRGQNVTFRCDPISEHNRLYWYRQTLGQGPEFLTYFQNEAQLEKSRLLSDRFSAERPKGSFSTLEIQRTEQGDSAMYLCASKPFLGVEQYFGPGTRLTVT.

The V gene is TRBV6-5, the J gene TRBJ1-6; 8 bases map to TRBD1. There are 15 residues in the CDR3. Germline trimming cut 8 bases from V and 7 bases from J; bases unmatched to any gene: 10. Per germline, CDR1 MNHEY and CDR2 SVGAGI. CDR3 region: CASQPQGAENSPLHF. The CDR3 DNA reads as TGTGCCAGCCAACCTCAGGGGGCGGAGAATTCACCCCTCCACTTT.

The rearrangement links TRBV28 to TRBJ1-1; tentatively, D is TRBD1 (6 bases). Trimming cost V 4 bases and J 1 base, with 13 bases left between them. This CDR3 has 15 residues. The germline V gene encodes CDR1 MDHEN and CDR2 SYDVKM. CDR3 bases: TGTGCCAGCAGTTCCCGGGGGGCAGGGAACACTGAAGCTTTCTTT. It codes for CASSSRGAGNTEAFF.

The chain links TRBV19 to TRBJ2-5; 8 bases are a match to TRBD2. This CDR3 contains 16 residues. Germline V CDR1 and CDR2: LNHDA, SQIVND (reference sequence). The J segment lost 0 bases and the V segment lost 3 bases, leaving 6 bases of the junction unmatched. The CDR3 sequence: CASSIGGAPYQETQYF. CDR3 coding DNA: TGTGCCAGTAGTATCGGGGGGGCTCCGTACCAAGAGACCCAGTACTTC.

The J gene is TRBJ2-2, the V gene TRBV19, with 7 bases lining up with TRBD1. This CDR3 is built from 15 residues. Trimming at V came to 5 bases and at J to 3 bases, leaving 6 bases not matched to a gene. CDR1 is LNHDA, CDR2 SQIVND, per germline (reference sequence). CDR3 bases: TGTGCCAGTAGTCCCTGGGACAGCTACACCGGGGAGCTGTTTTTT. Protein product: CASSPWDSYTGELFF. The entire variable domain, with the rest obtained from reference TRBV19 and TRBJ2-2, is as follows: DGGITQSPKYLFRKEGQNVTLSCEQNLNHDAMYWYRQDPGQGLRLIYYSQIVNDFQKGDIAEGYSVSREKKESFPLTVTSAQKNPTAFYLCASSPWDSYTGELFFGEGSRLTVL.

This sequence joins TRBV7-2 and TRBJ2-1; weak D call: TRBD2 (6 bases). V was pared by 3 bases and J by 8 bases, with 11 bases between. CDR1 is SGHTA and CDR2 is FQGNSA in the germline V gene. The CDR3 has 13 amino acids. This chain's CDR3 is CASSLGGRYEQFF. The CDR3 region has the DNA TGTGCCAGCAGCTTGGGGGGACGATATGAGCAGTTCTTC.

The CDR3 DNA follows: TGTGCCAGCAGTTTCCAAGACAGGTTCTCCTACGAGCAGTACTTC. It specifies CASSFQDRFSYEQYF. This chain connects TRBV27 to TRBJ2-7; perhaps TRBD1 as D (6 bases). CDR3 length equals 15 residues. V lost 3 bases and J lost 0, with 12 bases in between. The germline CDR1 and CDR2 sequences are MNHEY and SMNVEV (reference sequence).

This rearrangement joins TRBV7-2 to TRBJ1-1; no clear D. The CDR3 consists of 12 residues. The germline CDR1 and CDR2 sequences are SGHTA and FQGNSA. Trimming left V 10 bases short and J 1 base short, with 10 bases between. CDR3 sequence reads: CATKERNTEAFF. In DNA, the CDR3 is TGTGCCACCAAGGAGCGGAACACTGAAGCTTTCTTT.

The J gene is TRBJ2-5, the V gene TRBV14; 8 nucleotides match TRBD1. The CDR3 length is 14 residues. Losses at the gene ends were 4 bases for V and 1 base for J; bases not matched to a gene: 2. Germline CDR1 SGHDN, CDR2 FVKESK. As DNA, the CDR3 is TGTGCCAGCAGCCGAGACAGGGGCCAAGAGACCCAGTACTTC. Amino acid sequence: CASSRDRGQETQYF. Using reference TRBV14 and TRBJ2-5 for the parts outside the CDR3, the full variable domain is EAGVTQFPSHSVIEKGQTVTLRCDPISGHDNLYWYRRVMGKEIKFLLHFVKESKQDESGMPNNRFLAERTGGTYSTLKVQPAELEDSGVYFCASSRDRGQETQYFGPGTRLLVL.

The count of this clone is one. This chain links TRBV28 with TRBJ1-3, with D unclear. The CDR3 is 14 residues long. Between the trimmed V and J ends, which lost 2 bases and 2 bases, there was a span of 7 bases. The germline gives CDR1 MDHEN, CDR2 SYDVKM. The CDR3: CASSLHGAGNTIYF. CDR3 coding DNA: TGTGCCAGCAGTTTACACGGGGCTGGAAACACCATATATTTT.

The chain carries TRBV12-5 and TRBJ1-2, with D tentatively TRBD1 (6 bases). V lost 5 bases and J 5 bases, leaving 15 bases between the germline ends. The length of the CDR3 is 14 residues. Looked up from germline, CDR1 is LGHNT and CDR2 is FRNRAP. CDR3 sequence: CASGLETGWYGYTF. Written as DNA, the CDR3 is TGTGCTAGTGGTCTCGAGACAGGCTGGTATGGCTACACCTTC.

The chain joins TRBV20-1 to TRBJ2-7; possible D gene TRBD2, 5 bases. From germline, CDR1 is DFQATT and CDR2 SNEGSKA (reference sequence). The CDR3 is 11 amino acids. V was trimmed by 3 bases and J by 3 bases, leaving 6 bases between them. The CDR3 is CSASRDYEQYF. The DNA of the CDR3 is TGCAGTGCTAGCCGGGACTACGAGCAGTACTTC.